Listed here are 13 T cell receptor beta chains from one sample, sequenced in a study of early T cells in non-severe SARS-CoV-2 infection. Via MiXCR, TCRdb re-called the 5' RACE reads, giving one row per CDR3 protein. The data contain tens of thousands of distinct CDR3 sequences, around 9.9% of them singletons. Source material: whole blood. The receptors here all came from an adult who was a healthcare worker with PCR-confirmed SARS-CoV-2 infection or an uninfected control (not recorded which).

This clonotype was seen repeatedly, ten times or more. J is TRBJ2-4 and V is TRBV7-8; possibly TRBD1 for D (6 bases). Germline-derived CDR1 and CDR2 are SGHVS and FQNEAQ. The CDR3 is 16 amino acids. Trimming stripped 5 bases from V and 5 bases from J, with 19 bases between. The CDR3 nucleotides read TGTGCCAGCAGCCTACAACCCCGGACAGACCAAAACATTCAGTACTTC. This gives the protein CASSLQPRTDQNIQYF.

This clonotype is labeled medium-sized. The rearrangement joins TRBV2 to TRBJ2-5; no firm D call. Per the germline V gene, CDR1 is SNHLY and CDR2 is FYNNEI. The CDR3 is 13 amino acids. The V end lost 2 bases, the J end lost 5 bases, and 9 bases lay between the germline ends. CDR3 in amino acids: CASSEQSSETQYF. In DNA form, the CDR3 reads TGTGCCAGCAGTGAACAAAGCAGTGAGACCCAGTACTTC.

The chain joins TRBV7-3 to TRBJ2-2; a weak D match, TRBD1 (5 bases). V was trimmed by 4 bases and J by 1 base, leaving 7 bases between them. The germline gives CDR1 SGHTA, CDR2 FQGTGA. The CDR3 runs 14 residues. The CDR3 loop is CASSSQGNTGELFF. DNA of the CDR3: TGTGCCAGCAGCTCTCAGGGGAACACCGGGGAGCTGTTTTTT.

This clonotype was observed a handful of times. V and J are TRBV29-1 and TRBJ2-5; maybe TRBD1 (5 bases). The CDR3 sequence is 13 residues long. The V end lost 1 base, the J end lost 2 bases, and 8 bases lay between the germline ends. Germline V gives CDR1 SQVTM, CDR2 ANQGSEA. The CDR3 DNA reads TGCAGCGTTGAAGTACAGGCACAAGAGACCCAGTACTTC. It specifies CSVEVQAQETQYF.

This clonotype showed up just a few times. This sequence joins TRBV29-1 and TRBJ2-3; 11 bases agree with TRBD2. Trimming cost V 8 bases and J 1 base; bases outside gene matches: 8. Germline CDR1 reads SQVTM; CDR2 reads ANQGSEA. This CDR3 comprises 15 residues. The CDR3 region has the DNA TGCAGCAACATAGCGGGGGGGCCCGGCACAGATACGCAGTATTTT. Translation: CSNIAGGPGTDTQYF.

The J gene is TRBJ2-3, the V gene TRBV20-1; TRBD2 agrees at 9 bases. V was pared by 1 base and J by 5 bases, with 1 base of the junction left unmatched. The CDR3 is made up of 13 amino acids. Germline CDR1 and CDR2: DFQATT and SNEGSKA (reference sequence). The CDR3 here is CSARASGEDTQYF. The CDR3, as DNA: TGCAGTGCTAGAGCTAGCGGGGAAGATACGCAGTATTTT.

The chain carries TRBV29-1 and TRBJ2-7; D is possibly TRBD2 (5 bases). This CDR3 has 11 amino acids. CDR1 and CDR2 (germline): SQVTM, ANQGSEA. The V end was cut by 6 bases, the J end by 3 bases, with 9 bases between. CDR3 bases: TGCAGCGTCCGGGGAAACTACGAGCAGTACTTC. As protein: CSVRGNYEQYF.

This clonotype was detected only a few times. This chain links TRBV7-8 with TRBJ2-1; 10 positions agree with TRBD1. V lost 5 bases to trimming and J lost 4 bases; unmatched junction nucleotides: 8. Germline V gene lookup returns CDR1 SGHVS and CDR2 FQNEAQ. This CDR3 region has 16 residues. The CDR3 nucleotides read TGTGCCAGCAGCCTCCAGTGGACAGGGGGTTACAATGAGCAGTTCTTC. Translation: CASSLQWTGGYNEQFF.

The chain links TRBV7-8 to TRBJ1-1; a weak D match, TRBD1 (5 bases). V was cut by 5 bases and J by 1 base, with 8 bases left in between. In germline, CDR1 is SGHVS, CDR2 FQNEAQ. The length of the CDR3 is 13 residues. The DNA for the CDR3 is TGTGCCAGCAGCAAGGGGAGGAACACTGAAGCTTTCTTT. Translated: CASSKGRNTEAFF.

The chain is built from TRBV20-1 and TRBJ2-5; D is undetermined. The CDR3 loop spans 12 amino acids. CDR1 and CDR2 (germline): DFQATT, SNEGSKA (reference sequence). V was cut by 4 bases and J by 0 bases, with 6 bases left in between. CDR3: CSATQYQETQYF. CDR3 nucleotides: TGCAGTGCTACCCAGTACCAAGAGACCCAGTACTTC.

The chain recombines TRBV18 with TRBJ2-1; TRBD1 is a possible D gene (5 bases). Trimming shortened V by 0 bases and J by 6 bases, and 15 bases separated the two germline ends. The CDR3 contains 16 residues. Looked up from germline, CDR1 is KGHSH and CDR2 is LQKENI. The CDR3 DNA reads TGTGCCAGCTCACCACCGTGGACAAGGCCCCTCAATGAGCAGTTCTTC. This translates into CASSPPWTRPLNEQFF.

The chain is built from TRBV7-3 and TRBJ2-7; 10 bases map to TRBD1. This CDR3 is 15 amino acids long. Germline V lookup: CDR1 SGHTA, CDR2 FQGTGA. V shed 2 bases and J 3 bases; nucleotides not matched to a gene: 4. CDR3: CASSLRTGGVYEQYF. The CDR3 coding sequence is TGTGCCAGCAGCTTACGGACAGGGGGGGTCTACGAGCAGTACTTC.

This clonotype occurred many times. DNA of the CDR3: TGCAGTGCACCAGCGGGGAGCTCCTACGAGCAGTACTTC. The encoded protein is CSAPAGSSYEQYF. V and J are TRBV20-1 and TRBJ2-7, with 7 bases fitting TRBD2. Trimming took 6 bases from V and 0 from J; bases not matched to a gene: 5. Germline V CDR1 and CDR2: DFQATT, SNEGSKA (reference sequence). The CDR3 has 13 amino acids.